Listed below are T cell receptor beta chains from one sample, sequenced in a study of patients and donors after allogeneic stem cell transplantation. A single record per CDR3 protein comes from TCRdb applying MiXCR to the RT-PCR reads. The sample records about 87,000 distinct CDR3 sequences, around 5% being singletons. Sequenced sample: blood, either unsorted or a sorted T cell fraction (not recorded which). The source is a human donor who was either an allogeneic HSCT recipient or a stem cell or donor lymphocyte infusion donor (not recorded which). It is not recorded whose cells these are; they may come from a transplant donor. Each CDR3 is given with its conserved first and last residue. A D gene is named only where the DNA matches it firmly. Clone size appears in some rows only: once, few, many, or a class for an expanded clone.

DNA: TGCGCCAGCAGCCAAGAGTGGGCAGGTGATAAAAAACTGTTTTTT; CDR3: CASSQEWAGDKKLFF; J: TRBJ1-4; D: -; size: many; V: TRBV4-1
DNA: TGTGCCAGTAGCCTCTCCTCGACCGGCGGGGATGAGCAGTTCTTC; CDR3: CASSLSSTGGDEQFF; J: TRBJ2-1; D: -; size: -; V: TRBV19
DNA: TGTGCCAGTAGTGTCCTAGCGGGAGAGGAGCAGTACTTC; CDR3: CASSVLAGEEQYF; J: TRBJ2-7; D: TRBD2; size: many; V: TRBV19
DNA: TGCGCCAGCAGCCTCTTAGTGCTCGGGGAGCTGTTTTTT; CDR3: CASSLLVLGELFF; J: TRBJ2-2; D: -; size: many; V: TRBV4-1
DNA: TGTGCCACCAGTGACCCCGGGGACAGATTCACAGATACGCAGTATTTT; CDR3: CATSDPGDRFTDTQYF; J: TRBJ2-3; D: TRBD1; size: many; V: TRBV24-1
DNA: TGTGCCAGCTCACCACAGACAGATACTTACGAGCAGTACTTC; CDR3: CASSPQTDTYEQYF; J: TRBJ2-7; D: -; size: -; V: TRBV18
DNA: TGTGCCAGCAGTATACCGGGGGCAGCCCAGCATTTT; CDR3: CASSIPGAAQHF; J: TRBJ1-5; D: -; size: -; V: TRBV2
DNA: TGTGCCAGCAGCCAAGCCGGGAGGACTAACTATGGCTACACCTTC; CDR3: CASSQAGRTNYGYTF; J: TRBJ1-2; D: -; size: many; V: TRBV4-2
DNA: TGTGCCAGCAGTCCCGGGACAGGGGGTGAAAAACTGTTTTTT; CDR3: CASSPGTGGEKLFF; J: TRBJ1-4; D: TRBD1; size: many; V: TRBV2
DNA: TGTGCCAGCAGCTACTCCGGGACAGGGGAGAACATTCAGTACTTC; CDR3: CASSYSGTGENIQYF; J: TRBJ2-4; D: TRBD1; size: many; V: TRBV6-5
DNA: TGTGCCAGCAGCCATACCGGGTCCCGGAGCGGCTACGAGCAGTACTTC; CDR3: CASSHTGSRSGYEQYF; J: TRBJ2-7; D: -; size: few; V: TRBV7-2
DNA: TGTGCCAGCAGCGTTGGCAGCCAACCTCAGTACTTC; CDR3: CASSVGSQPQYF; J: TRBJ2-4; D: -; size: many; V: TRBV9
DNA: TGCGCCAGCAGCCAAGTGCGGGCCAAAAAAAGGAACACTGAAGCTTTCTTT; CDR3: CASSQVRAKKRNTEAFF; J: TRBJ1-1; D: -; size: -; V: TRBV4-1
DNA: TGCGCCAGCAGCGCCGGACAGTCCTCGGATGAGCAGTTCTTC; CDR3: CASSAGQSSDEQFF; J: TRBJ2-1; D: -; size: many; V: TRBV5-1
DNA: TGCACCAGCACGTTCCATCCAGGGGGCTACGAGCAGTACTTC; CDR3: CTSTFHPGGYEQYF; J: TRBJ2-7; D: -; size: many; V: TRBV1
DNA: TGCAGTGCTAGAGTTTCGGGCAATAATGAAAAACTGTTTTTT; CDR3: CSARVSGNNEKLFF; J: TRBJ1-4; D: -; size: many; V: TRBV20-1
DNA: TGCAGTACGAGGGAGGGGGCGGGCTCCTACGAGCAGTACTTC; CDR3: CSTREGAGSYEQYF; J: TRBJ2-7; D: -; size: many; V: TRBV20-1
DNA: TGTGCCAGCAGTTTAAGGACGGCAGATAACACTGAAGCTTTCTTT; CDR3: CASSLRTADNTEAFF; J: TRBJ1-1; D: -; size: many; V: TRBV28
DNA: TGTGCCTGGACGCTAGCGGGAGATAGTCTCGCCGGGGAGCTGTTTTTT; CDR3: CAWTLAGDSLAGELFF; J: TRBJ2-2; D: TRBD2; size: many; V: TRBV30
DNA: TGTGCCAGCACACCTTCGGGGACAGAGAATTCACCCCTCCACTTT; CDR3: CASTPSGTENSPLHF; J: TRBJ1-6; D: TRBD1; size: many; V: TRBV12-3/TRBV12-4
DNA: TGTGCCAGCAGCGCCTTAGCGGCCGTATACAATGAGCAGTTCTTC; CDR3: CASSALAAVYNEQFF; J: TRBJ2-1; D: -; size: few; V: TRBV7-2
DNA: TGTGCCAGCAGCTTACCCCCGAGCGGGGGGATCAATGAGCAGTTCTTC; CDR3: CASSLPPSGGINEQFF; J: TRBJ2-1; D: TRBD2; size: -; V: TRBV5-4
DNA: TGTGCCAGCAGCTTGAACAGGGGGCGCCTTTTGGGCACTGAAGCTTTCTTT; CDR3: CASSLNRGRLLGTEAFF; J: TRBJ1-1; D: TRBD1; size: many; V: TRBV13
DNA: TGTGCCAGCAACTTCGGTCGCCGCATGCCGACCGGGGAGCTGTTTTTT; CDR3: CASNFGRRMPTGELFF; J: TRBJ2-2; D: -; size: -; V: TRBV11-2
DNA: TGCGCCAGCAGCCTCCTCAGGGGGCCCTACGAGCAGTACTTC; CDR3: CASSLLRGPYEQYF; J: TRBJ2-7; D: TRBD1; size: many; V: TRBV4-1
DNA: TGTGCCAGCAGCTCGCTACAGGACTATGGCTACACCTTC; CDR3: CASSSLQDYGYTF; J: TRBJ1-2; D: -; size: -; V: TRBV7-9
DNA: TGTGCCAGCAGTTTAGGGGGCGGGGGCGCGGAGACCCAGTACTTC; CDR3: CASSLGGGGAETQYF; J: TRBJ2-5; D: -; size: many; V: TRBV12-3/TRBV12-4
DNA: TGTGCCAGCAGCGTAGCAGGGACAGCCTCTGGAAACACCATATATTTT; CDR3: CASSVAGTASGNTIYF; J: TRBJ1-3; D: TRBD1; size: many; V: TRBV9